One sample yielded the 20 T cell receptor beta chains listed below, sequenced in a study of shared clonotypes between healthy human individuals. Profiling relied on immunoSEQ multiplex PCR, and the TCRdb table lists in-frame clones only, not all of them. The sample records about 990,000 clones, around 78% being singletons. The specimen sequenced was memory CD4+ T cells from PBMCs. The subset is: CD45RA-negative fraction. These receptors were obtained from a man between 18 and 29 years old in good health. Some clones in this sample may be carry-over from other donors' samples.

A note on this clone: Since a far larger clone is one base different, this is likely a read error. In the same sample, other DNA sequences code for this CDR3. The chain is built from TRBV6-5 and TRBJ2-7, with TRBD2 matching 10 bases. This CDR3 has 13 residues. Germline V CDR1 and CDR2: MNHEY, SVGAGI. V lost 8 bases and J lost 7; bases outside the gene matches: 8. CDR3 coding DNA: TGTGCCAGCTCCTTAGCGGGGGGTTATGAGCAGTACTTC. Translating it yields CASSLAGGYEQYF.

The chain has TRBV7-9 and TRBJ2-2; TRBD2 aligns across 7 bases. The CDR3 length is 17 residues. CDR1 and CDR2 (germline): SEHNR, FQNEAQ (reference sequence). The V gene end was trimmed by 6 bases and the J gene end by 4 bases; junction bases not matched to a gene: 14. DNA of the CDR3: TGTGCCAGCAGACCCGGGATGGCTAGCGGCTCCACCGGGGAGCTGTTTTTT. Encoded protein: CASRPGMASGSTGELFF.

The CDR3: CASSLVLGNIQYF. CDR3 DNA sequence: TGTGCCAGCAGCTTAGTTCTGGGGAACATTCAGTACTTC. This chain connects TRBV7-2 to TRBJ2-4; D is undetermined. The CDR3 is 13 amino acids. V lost 1 base to trimming and J lost 7 bases, with 8 bases between them. Germline V gene data show CDR1 as SGHTA and CDR2 as FQGNSA.

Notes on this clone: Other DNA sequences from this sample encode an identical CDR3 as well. Written as DNA, the CDR3 is TGTGCCAGCTCACTGGGGCGCACAGATACGCAGTATTTT. It is translated as CASSLGRTDTQYF. This chain joins TRBV18 and TRBJ2-3; the D gene is possibly TRBD1 (5 bases). Germline V lookup: CDR1 KGHSH, CDR2 LQKENI. The ends were cut back, 4 bases at V and 1 base at J, with 6 bases in the middle. This CDR3 has 13 amino acids.

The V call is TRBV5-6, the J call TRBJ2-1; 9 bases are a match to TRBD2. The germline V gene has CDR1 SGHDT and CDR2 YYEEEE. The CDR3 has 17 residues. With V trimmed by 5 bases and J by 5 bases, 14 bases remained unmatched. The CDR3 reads CASRSIRTSDNHNEQFF. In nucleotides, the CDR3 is TGTGCCAGCAGATCGATCCGGACTAGCGATAATCACAATGAGCAGTTCTTC.

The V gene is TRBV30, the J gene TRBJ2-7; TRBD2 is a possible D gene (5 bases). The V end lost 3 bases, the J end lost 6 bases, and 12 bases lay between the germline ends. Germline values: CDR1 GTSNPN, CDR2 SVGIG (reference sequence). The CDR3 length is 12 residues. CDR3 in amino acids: CAWSRLYTEQYF. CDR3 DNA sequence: TGTGCCTGGAGCAGACTATATACCGAGCAGTACTTC.

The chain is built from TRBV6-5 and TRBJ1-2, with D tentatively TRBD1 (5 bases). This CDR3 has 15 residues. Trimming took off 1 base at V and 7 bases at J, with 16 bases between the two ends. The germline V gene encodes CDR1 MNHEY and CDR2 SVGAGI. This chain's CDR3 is CASSYWGEGEAGYTF. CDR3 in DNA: TGTGCCAGCAGTTACTGGGGGGAAGGGGAAGCTGGCTACACCTTC.

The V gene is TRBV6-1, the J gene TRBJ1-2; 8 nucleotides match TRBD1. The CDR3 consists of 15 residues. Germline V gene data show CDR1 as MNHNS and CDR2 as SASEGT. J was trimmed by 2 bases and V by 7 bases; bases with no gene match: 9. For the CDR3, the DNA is TGTGCCAGCAAGGGGGGACAGGCGAACAACTATGGCTACACCTTC. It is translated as CASKGGQANNYGYTF.

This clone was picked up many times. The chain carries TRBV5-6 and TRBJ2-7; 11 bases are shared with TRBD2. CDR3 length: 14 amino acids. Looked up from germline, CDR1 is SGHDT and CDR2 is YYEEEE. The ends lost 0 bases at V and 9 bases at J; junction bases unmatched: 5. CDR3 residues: CASSLGTSGLGQYF. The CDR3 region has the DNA TGTGCCAGCAGCTTGGGGACTAGCGGGCTCGGGCAGTACTTC. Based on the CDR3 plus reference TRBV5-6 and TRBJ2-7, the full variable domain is DAGVTQSPTHLIKTRGQQVTLRCSPKSGHDTVSWYQQALGQGPQFIFQYYEEEERQRGNFPDRFSGHQFPNYSSELNVNALLLGDSALYLCASSLGTSGLGQYFGPGTRLTVT.

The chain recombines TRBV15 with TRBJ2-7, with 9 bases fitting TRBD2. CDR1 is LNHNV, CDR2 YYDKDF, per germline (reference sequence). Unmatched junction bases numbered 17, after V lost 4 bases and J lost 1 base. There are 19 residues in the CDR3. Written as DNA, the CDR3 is TGTGCCACCAGCACTCGACGGGGGGCAAGCGGGAGGTGGTCCTACGAGCAGTACTTC. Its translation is CATSTRRGASGRWSYEQYF.

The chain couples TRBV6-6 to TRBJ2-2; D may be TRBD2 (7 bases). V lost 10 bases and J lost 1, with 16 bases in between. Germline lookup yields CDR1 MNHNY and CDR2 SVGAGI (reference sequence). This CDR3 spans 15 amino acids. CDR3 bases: TGTGCCACCATGGGAGGGGGGCAGAACACCGGGGAGCTGTTTTTT. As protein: CATMGGGQNTGELFF.

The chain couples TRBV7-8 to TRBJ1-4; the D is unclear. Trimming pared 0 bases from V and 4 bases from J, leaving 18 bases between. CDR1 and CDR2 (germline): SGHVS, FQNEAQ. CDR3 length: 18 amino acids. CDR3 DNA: TGTGCCAGCAGCTTAGCCCTCCAAAACTTGGGGATTAATGAAAAACTGTTTTTT. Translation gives CASSLALQNLGINEKLFF.

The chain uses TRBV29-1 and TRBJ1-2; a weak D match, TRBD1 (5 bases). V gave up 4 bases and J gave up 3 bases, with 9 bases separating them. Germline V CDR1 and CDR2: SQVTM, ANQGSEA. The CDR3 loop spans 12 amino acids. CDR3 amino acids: CSVGGSHYGYTF. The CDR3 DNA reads TGCAGCGTTGGGGGCAGCCACTATGGCTACACCTTC.

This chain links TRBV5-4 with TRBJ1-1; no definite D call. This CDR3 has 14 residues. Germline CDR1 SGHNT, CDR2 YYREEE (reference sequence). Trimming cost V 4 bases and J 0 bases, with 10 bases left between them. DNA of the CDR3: TGTGCCAGCAGCCCCCGAGCCTTGAACACTGAAGCTTTCTTT. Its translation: CASSPRALNTEAFF.

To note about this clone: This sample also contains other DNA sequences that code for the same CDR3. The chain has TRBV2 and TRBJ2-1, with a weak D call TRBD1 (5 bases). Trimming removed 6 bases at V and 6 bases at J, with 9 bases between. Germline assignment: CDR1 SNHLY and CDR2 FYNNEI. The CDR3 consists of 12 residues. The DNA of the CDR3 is TGTGCCAGCAGCGGAGACAGCAATGAGCAGTTCTTC. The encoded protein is CASSGDSNEQFF. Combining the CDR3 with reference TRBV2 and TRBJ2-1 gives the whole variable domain EPEVTQTPSHQVTQMGQEVILRCVPISNHLYFYWYRQILGQKVEFLVSFYNNEISEKSEIFDDQFSVERPDGSNFTLKIRSTKLEDSAMYFCASSGDSNEQFFGPGTRLTVL.

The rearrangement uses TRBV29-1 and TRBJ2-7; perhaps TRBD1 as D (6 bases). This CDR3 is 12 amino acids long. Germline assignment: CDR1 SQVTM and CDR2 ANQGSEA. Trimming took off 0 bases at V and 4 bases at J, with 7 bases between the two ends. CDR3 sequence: CSVEDQGYEQYF. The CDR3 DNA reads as TGCAGCGTTGAAGATCAGGGGTACGAGCAGTACTTC.

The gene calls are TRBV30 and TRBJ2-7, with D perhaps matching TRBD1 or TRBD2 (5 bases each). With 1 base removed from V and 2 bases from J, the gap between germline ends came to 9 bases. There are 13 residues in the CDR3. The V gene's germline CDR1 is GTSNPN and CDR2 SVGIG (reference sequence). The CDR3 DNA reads TGTGCCTGGAGTGGGGGGAACCCCTACGAGCAGTACTTC. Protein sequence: CAWSGGNPYEQYF. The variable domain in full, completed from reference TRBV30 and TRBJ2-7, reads SQTIHQWPATLVQPVGSPLSLECTVEGTSNPNLYWYRQAAGRGLQLLFYSVGIGQISSEVPQNLSASRPQDRQFILSSKKLLLSDSGFYLCAWSGGNPYEQYFGPGTRLTVT.

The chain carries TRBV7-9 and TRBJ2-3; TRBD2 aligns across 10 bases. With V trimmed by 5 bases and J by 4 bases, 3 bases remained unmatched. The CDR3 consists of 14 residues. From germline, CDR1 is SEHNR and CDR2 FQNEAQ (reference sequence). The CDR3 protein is CASSIGLAADTQYF. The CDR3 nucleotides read TGTGCCAGCAGCATAGGACTAGCGGCAGATACGCAGTATTTT.

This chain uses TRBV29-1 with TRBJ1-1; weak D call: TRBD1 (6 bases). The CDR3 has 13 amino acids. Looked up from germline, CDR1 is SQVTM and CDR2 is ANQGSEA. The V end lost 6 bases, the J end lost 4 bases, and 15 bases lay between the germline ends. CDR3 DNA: TGCAGCGTAGATACAGGGTGGGCCACTGAAGCTTTCTTT. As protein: CSVDTGWATEAFF.

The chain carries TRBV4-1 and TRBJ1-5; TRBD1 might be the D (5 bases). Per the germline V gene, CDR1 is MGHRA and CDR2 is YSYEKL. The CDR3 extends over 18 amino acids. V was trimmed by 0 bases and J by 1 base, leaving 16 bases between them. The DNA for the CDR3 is TGCGCCAGCAGCCAAGACTTCGGTAGGGGTGGAAGCAATCAGCCCCAGCATTTT. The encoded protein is CASSQDFGRGGSNQPQHF.